This paragraph reports one T cell receptor (beta chain). Germline V lookup: CDR1 SNHLY, CDR2 FYNNEI. The CDR3 totals 14 residues. The V end lost 9 bases, the J end lost 3 bases, and 14 bases lay between the germline ends. The data are from a study of Graves' ophthalmopathy and Graves' hyperthyroidism. Looking at the study overall: Researchers obtained peripheral blood at initial diagnosis, before any treatment had begun.

From RNA, the CDR3 regions of TCR beta chains were amplified and sequenced. An initial RT-PCR round employing HTBI primers preceded a second-round multiplex PCR. One entry per CDR3 protein results from TCRdb running MiXCR on the multiplex PCR reads. The table has 600,000 to 700,000 distinct CDR3 sequences, roughly 39% seen once. The chain employs TRBV2 and TRBJ2-2; D may be TRBD2 (6 bases). The specimen was peripheral blood. The sequence derives from an adult man with Graves' ophthalmopathy. The CDR3 protein is CASMEGADTGELFF. The CDR3 DNA is TGTGCCAGTATGGAGGGAGCTGACACCGGGGAGCTGTTTTTT.